The rows below give T cell receptor beta chains drawn from one sample of a study of human T cells and chemical hapten exposure. TCRdb ran MiXCR on the RACE reads and lists one entry per CDR3 protein. This repertoire shows about 90,000 distinct CDR3 sequences, roughly 10% found once; its top ten account for 1.1%. The sequences come from whole blood, collected in connection with sensitization to the hapten diphenylcyclopropenone (DPC). The receptors derive from a woman aged 25 to 39 with alopecia areata. Some clones in this sample may be carry-over from other donors' samples. Each CDR3 is given with its conserved first and last residue. The order of the fields is V gene, D gene, J gene, clone size, CDR3 protein, CDR3 DNA. D genes are given only for firm matches. Some rows have no size entry. The others give once, few or many, or a class for an expanded clone.

>TRBV20-1|TRBD1|TRBJ1-2|many
CSARTPDRELGYTF
TGCAGTGCTAGAACACCCGACAGGGAACTTGGCTACACCTTC
>TRBV6-5|TRBD2|TRBJ2-3|many
CASSRRSGRTDTQYF
TGTGCCAGCAGTCGTCGTAGCGGGAGAACAGATACGCAGTATTTT
>TRBV20-1|TRBD2|TRBJ2-1|many
CSARAQLAGDEQFF
TGCAGTGCTAGAGCCCAACTAGCGGGAGATGAGCAGTTCTTC
>TRBV10-2|TRBD1|TRBJ2-3|many
CASSRGQGVSDTQYF
TGCGCCAGCAGCCGGGGACAGGGGGTTTCAGATACGCAGTATTTT
>TRBV20-1|-|TRBJ1-6|many
CSASPGGTGTNSPLHF
TGCAGTGCTTCTCCGGGGGGGACTGGGACCAACTCACCCCTCCACTTT
>TRBV10-2|-|TRBJ1-5|-
CASSDGLPNQPQHF
TGCGCCAGCAGTGACGGACTTCCAAATCAGCCCCAGCATTTT
>TRBV25-1|TRBD2|TRBJ2-1|few
CASSEYYKAGSEQFF
TGTGCCAGCAGTGAATACTACAAAGCGGGGAGTGAGCAGTTCTTC
>TRBV5-1|-|TRBJ1-4|-
CASSLGGASFNEKLFF
TGCGCCAGCAGCCTGGGAGGGGCCTCTTTTAATGAAAAACTGTTTTTT
>TRBV29-1|-|TRBJ2-3|many
CSVELDTQYF
TGCAGCGTTGAACTAGATACGCAGTATTTT
>TRBV20-1|TRBD2|TRBJ2-1|few
CSARAPPTSGYNEQFF
TGCAGTGCTAGAGCCCCGCCGACTAGCGGGTACAATGAGCAGTTCTTC
>TRBV7-8|-|TRBJ1-5|many
CASSLAGTGVQPQHF
TGTGCCAGCAGCTTAGCTGGGACGGGAGTTCAGCCCCAGCATTTT
>TRBV19|-|TRBJ1-5|few
CASSIETLQQPQHF
TGTGCCAGTAGTATAGAGACCCTCCAGCAGCCCCAGCATTTT
>TRBV7-8|-|TRBJ2-1|few
CASSPTSVSYNEQFF
TGTGCCAGCAGCCCGACTAGTGTCTCCTACAATGAGCAGTTCTTC
>TRBV28|-|TRBJ2-5|few
CATHYLETQYF
TGTGCCACCCACTACCTAGAGACCCAGTACTTC
>TRBV5-5|-|TRBJ1-4|many
CASSPHQAATNEKLFF
TGTGCCAGTAGCCCCCATCAGGCAGCAACTAATGAAAAACTGTTTTTT
>TRBV9|-|TRBJ2-3|many
CASSPASFSDTQYF
TGTGCCAGCAGTCCCGCTAGCTTCTCAGATACGCAGTATTTT
>TRBV5-1|-|TRBJ2-7|few
CASSLGGTSSYEQYF
TGCGCCAGCAGCTTGGGAGGCACCTCCTCCTACGAGCAGTACTTC
>TRBV28|-|TRBJ1-2|many
CASSPGRPNYGYTF
TGTGCCAGCAGCCCCGGCCGACCGAACTATGGCTACACCTTC
>TRBV7-9|TRBD2|TRBJ2-2|many
CASRASGSNTGELFF
TGTGCCAGCAGGGCTAGCGGTTCGAACACCGGGGAGCTGTTTTTT
>TRBV4-1|TRBD1|TRBJ1-1|-
CASSRAGGRNTEAFF
TGCGCCAGCAGCCGGGCAGGGGGCCGGAACACTGAAGCTTTCTTT
>TRBV7-2|-|TRBJ2-3|-
CVSSLGVDTQYF
TGTGTCAGCAGCTTAGGTGTGGATACGCAGTATTTT
>TRBV28|TRBD2|TRBJ2-3|once
CASSLGSGGQDTQYF
TGTGCCAGCAGTTTAGGGAGCGGGGGACAAGATACGCAGTATTTT
>TRBV24-1|-|TRBJ2-5|many
CATSETSWAGQETQYF
TGTGCCACCAGTGAGACGAGCTGGGCCGGCCAAGAGACCCAGTACTTC
>TRBV20-1|-|TRBJ1-5|many
CSAREQGNQPQHF
TGCAGTGCTAGAGAACAGGGTAATCAGCCCCAGCATTTT
>TRBV7-9|-|TRBJ1-1|many
CASSAQGNTEAFF
TGTGCCAGCAGCGCGCAGGGTAACACTGAAGCTTTCTTT
>TRBV2|-|TRBJ2-3|many
CASSELATDTQYF
TGTGCCAGCAGTGAGCTGGCCACAGATACGCAGTATTTT
>TRBV12-3/TRBV12-4|TRBD2|TRBJ2-5|-
CASSLGLAGLQETQYF
TGTGCCAGCAGTTTAGGGCTAGCGGGACTTCAAGAGACCCAGTACTTC
>TRBV5-8|-|TRBJ2-1|few
CASSFGPIYNEQFF
TGTGCCAGCAGCTTTGGCCCAATCTACAATGAGCAGTTCTTC
>TRBV19|-|TRBJ2-7|-
CASSIGSRRDYEQYF
TGTGCCAGTAGTATAGGATCCAGGCGAGACTACGAGCAGTACTTC
>TRBV28|-|TRBJ1-5|few
CASSFHRTSNQPQHF
TGTGCCAGCAGTTTCCATAGGACTAGCAATCAGCCCCAGCATTTT
>TRBV5-5|TRBD1|TRBJ1-5|-
CASSALDRGYQPQHF
TGTGCCAGCAGCGCCCTAGACAGGGGTTATCAGCCCCAGCATTTT
>TRBV28|-|TRBJ1-1|-
CASSVYYWEAFF
TGTGCCAGCAGTGTCTACTACTGGGAAGCTTTCTTT
>TRBV5-1|TRBD1|TRBJ2-5|many
CASSPGQDSRQETQYF
TGCGCCAGCAGCCCGGGACAGGACAGCAGACAAGAGACCCAGTACTTC
>TRBV11-2|TRBD1|TRBJ1-2|-
CASSLNILTGIYGYTF
TGTGCCAGCAGCTTAAATATTTTGACAGGGATCTATGGCTACACCTTC
>TRBV12-3/TRBV12-4|-|TRBJ2-3|many
CASSNRLGQRADTQYF
TGTGCCAGCAGTAATAGGCTAGGGCAGAGAGCAGATACGCAGTATTTT
>TRBV28|-|TRBJ2-6|-
CASSSGYGANVLTF
TGTGCCAGCAGTTCAGGGTACGGGGCCAACGTCCTGACTTTC
>TRBV10-3|TRBD1|TRBJ1-2|-
CAISLPGQSRGYTF
TGTGCCATCAGTTTACCGGGACAGTCCCGTGGCTACACCTTC
>TRBV18|-|TRBJ1-1|few
CASSLYSVTEAFF
TGTGCCAGCTCACTGTATTCCGTTACTGAAGCTTTCTTT
>TRBV7-7|-|TRBJ2-5|many
CASSRDFQETQYF
TGTGCTAGCAGCCGGGACTTTCAAGAGACCCAGTACTTC
>TRBV20-1|-|TRBJ1-6|few
CSAQSNERGPLHF
TGCAGTGCGCAGTCGAACGAGAGGGGACCCCTCCACTTT
>TRBV6-4|-|TRBJ2-6|few
CASSGTESSGANVLTF
TGTGCCAGCAGTGGGACAGAGAGCTCTGGGGCCAACGTCCTGACTTTC
>TRBV4-3|TRBD2|TRBJ2-3|many
CASSQEGGRSDTQYF
TGCGCCAGCAGCCAAGAAGGCGGGAGGTCAGATACGCAGTATTTT
>TRBV29-1|-|TRBJ2-1|many
CSAGQFSYNEQFF
TGCAGCGCTGGACAGTTCTCCTACAATGAGCAGTTCTTC
>TRBV29-1|-|TRBJ2-1|-
CSVDGPGGDEQFF
TGCAGCGTCGACGGCCCAGGCGGGGATGAGCAGTTCTTC
>TRBV20-1|TRBD1|TRBJ1-3|many
CSASSGTVARTIYF
TGCAGTGCTAGCTCCGGGACAGTGGCTCGCACCATATATTTT
>TRBV9|-|TRBJ1-3|few
CASSVGSGSGNTIYF
TGTGCCAGCAGCGTAGGTTCGGGTTCTGGAAACACCATATATTTT
>TRBV2|TRBD1|TRBJ1-5|many
CASRQGALNQPQHF
TGTGCTTCGAGACAGGGGGCTTTAAATCAGCCCCAGCATTTT
>TRBV30|TRBD1|TRBJ1-5|few
CAGPQRTGNHSNQPQHF
TGTGCCGGACCCCAAAGGACAGGGAACCATAGCAATCAGCCCCAGCATTTT
>TRBV7-9|-|TRBJ1-6|-
CASKGPYNSPLHF
TGTGCCAGCAAGGGACCGTATAATTCACCCCTCCACTTT
>TRBV7-6|-|TRBJ1-6|many
CASSLLSAGDNSPLHF
TGTGCCAGCAGCTTACTATCGGCAGGAGATAATTCACCCCTCCACTTT
>TRBV28|-|TRBJ2-1|-
CASSRREIEQFF
TGTGCCAGCAGTCGGCGGGAAATTGAGCAGTTCTTC
>TRBV6-1|-|TRBJ1-3|many
CASTLEESSGNTIYF
TGTGCCAGCACCCTAGAGGAGAGCTCTGGAAACACCATATATTTT
>TRBV29-1|-|TRBJ2-3|few
CSAGRDRDTQYF
TGCAGCGCTGGGCGGGATAGGGATACGCAGTATTTT